This T cell receptor (beta chain) stems from a study of blood T cell repertoires in COVID-19. Clones were read by immunoSEQ multiplex PCR, and TCRdb kept only the in-frame ones, dropping some. In the table there are about 55,000 clones, about nine tenths of which are singletons. The CDR3 spans 13 residues. CDR1 and CDR2 from the germline V gene are ENHRY and SYGVKD. Between the trimmed V and J ends, which lost 10 bases and 4 bases, there was a span of 16 bases. The chain has TRBV10-3 and TRBJ1-2; a possible D gene is TRBD1 (6 bases). The TCR sequence derives from a man aged 35 to 55 with COVID-19, enrolled during active disease. The sequencing sample was made of peripheral blood. The CDR3 here is CATTGQPAYGYTF. The CDR3 DNA is TGTGCCACGACAGGACAGCCCGCCTATGGCTACACCTTC.